A selection of T cell receptor beta chains follows, all from one sample in a study of regulatory T cells in long-lasting Graves disease. MiXCR was run by TCRdb on the multiplex PCR reads, yielding one entry per CDR3 protein. The sample gives 400,000 to 500,000 distinct CDR3 sequences, 12% to 15% of which show up once; roughly 18% is in the top ten. In addition, the sample was reused for a study of T cells in Graves' hyperthyroidism and ophthalmopathy.

Material: peripheral blood mononuclear cells (PBMCs), obtained at new diagnosis, from a patient treated with antithyroid drugs. The source of these receptors is a woman in her forties or fifties with Graves disease. CDR3s include the opening cysteine and the closing phenylalanine or tryptophan. D genes are given only for firm matches. Size tells how often a clone was seen (once, few, many) or the class of an expanded clone, and some rows leave it out.

>TRBD2|TRBV5-5|TRBJ2-5|many
CASSTGTSGSGLLVQETQYF
TGTGCCAGCAGCACCGGGACTAGCGGGAGTGGACTATTGGTTCAAGAGACCCAGTACTTC
>TRBD1|TRBV18|TRBJ2-1|-
CASSPGDRVDEQFF
TGTGCCAGCTCACCGGGAGACAGGGTCGATGAGCAGTTCTTC
>-|TRBV6-1|TRBJ2-3|-
CASRTARKNTDTQYF
TGTGCCAGCAGGACAGCCAGGAAAAACACAGATACGCAGTATTTT
>TRBD2|TRBV25-1|TRBJ2-1|-
CASKTQAGGYNEQFF
TGTGCCAGCAAAACCCAGGCGGGGGGGTACAATGAGCAGTTCTTC
>-|TRBV18|TRBJ1-1|many
CASSLGAPTEAFF
TGTGCCAGCTCGCTGGGGGCGCCCACTGAAGCTTTCTTT
>TRBD2|TRBV11-2|TRBJ2-3|many
CASSYGLGVADTQYF
TGTGCCAGCAGCTACGGACTAGGAGTGGCAGATACGCAGTATTTT
>-|TRBV20-1|TRBJ2-5|-
CSALRTLYQETQYF
TGCAGTGCGCTCCGGACCTTGTACCAAGAGACCCAGTACTTC
>TRBD1|TRBV4-1|TRBJ2-5|few
CASSQVRGTGEETQYF
TGCGCCAGCAGCCAAGTCCGTGGGACAGGGGAAGAGACCCAGTACTTC
>TRBD1|TRBV5-1|TRBJ2-7|many
CASSQDRVEQYF
TGCGCCAGCAGCCAGGACAGGGTCGAGCAGTACTTC
>-|TRBV28|TRBJ2-5|few
CASSFPGRLQYF
TGTGCCAGCAGTTTTCCCGGGCGTTTGCAGTACTTC
>-|TRBV2|TRBJ1-6|many
CASRQGYNSPLHF
TGTGCCAGCAGGCAGGGGTATAATTCACCCCTCCACTTT
>TRBD1|TRBV12-3/TRBV12-4|TRBJ2-6|many
CASSQTGGIGGANVLTF
TGTGCCAGCAGTCAGACAGGGGGCATCGGTGGGGCCAACGTCCTGACTTTC
>-|TRBV6-2/TRBV6-3|TRBJ2-2|many
CASSYLSGGTGELFF
TGTGCCAGCAGTTACCTTAGCGGAGGGACCGGGGAGCTGTTTTTT
>TRBD2|TRBV2|TRBJ2-1|many
CASSPSGRNSNEQFF
TGTGCCAGCAGTCCTAGCGGGAGGAATAGCAATGAGCAGTTCTTC
>-|TRBV19|TRBJ1-5|few
CASSIRLQAPNQPQHF
TGTGCCAGTAGTATAAGATTACAGGCCCCCAATCAGCCCCAGCATTTT
>-|TRBV18|TRBJ2-7|many
CASSPPHGYEQYF
TGTGCCAGCTCACCACCCCACGGCTACGAGCAGTACTTC
>TRBD2|TRBV12-3/TRBV12-4|TRBJ2-1|many
CASSLREGLNEQFF
TGTGCCAGCAGTTTACGGGAGGGCCTAAATGAGCAGTTCTTC
>TRBD2|TRBV3-1|TRBJ2-5|few
CASSQPPGLAGGAKQETQYF
TGTGCCAGCAGCCAGCCTCCGGGACTAGCGGGAGGTGCCAAACAAGAGACCCAGTACTTC
>TRBD1|TRBV20-1|TRBJ1-2|-
CSARADRARTGYTF
TGCAGTGCTAGAGCCGACAGGGCCAGGACTGGCTACACCTTC
>TRBD2|TRBV25-1|TRBJ2-7|-
CASSTSGTRLYEQYF
TGTGCCAGCAGCACCTCCGGGACTAGGCTCTACGAGCAGTACTTC
>-|TRBV4-1|TRBJ2-1|-
CASSHLDDEQFF
TGCGCCAGCAGCCATCTCGACGATGAGCAGTTCTTC
>TRBD1|TRBV28|TRBJ1-1|-
CASSSTGGPEAFF
TGTGCCAGCAGTTCCACAGGGGGGCCTGAAGCTTTCTTT
>TRBD2|TRBV4-2|TRBJ2-5|few
CASSQDSDGRAQETQYF
TGTGCCAGCAGCCAAGATAGCGACGGGAGGGCCCAAGAGACCCAGTACTTC
>TRBD2|TRBV7-2|TRBJ2-5|many
CASSLPVGRAYQETQYF
TGTGCCAGCAGCCTCCCTGTGGGGAGGGCCTACCAAGAGACCCAGTACTTC
>-|TRBV5-6|TRBJ2-1|-
CASSSSRRRSSYNEQFF
TGTGCCAGCAGCTCCAGCAGACGGCGGAGTTCCTACAATGAGCAGTTCTTC
>-|TRBV10-2|TRBJ2-7|many
CASSKEGAKVYEQYF
TGCGCCAGCAGTAAGGAGGGGGCGAAGGTCTACGAGCAGTACTTC
>-|TRBV28|TRBJ2-7|many
CASSFVPLSGVSSYEQYF
TGTGCCAGCAGTTTCGTACCGCTAAGTGGAGTCTCCTCCTACGAGCAGTACTTC
>-|TRBV11-2|TRBJ1-4|-
CASSKGTESSEKLFF
TGTGCCAGCAGCAAAGGGACGGAATCTAGTGAAAAACTGTTTTTT
>TRBD2|TRBV6-1|TRBJ2-7|-
CASSDTLAGHYEQYF
TGTGCCAGCAGTGATACCCTAGCGGGTCACTACGAGCAGTACTTC
>-|TRBV5-1|TRBJ2-7|-
CASSLDYREQYF
TGCGCCAGCAGCCTGGACTATCGCGAGCAGTACTTC
>TRBD2|TRBV24-1|TRBJ2-7|many
CATSDGITGGRSEQYF
TGTGCCACCAGTGACGGAATTACGGGAGGGCGTTCCGAGCAGTACTTC
>TRBD1|TRBV12-3/TRBV12-4|TRBJ2-1|many
CASSFRTGENEQFF
TGTGCCAGCAGTTTCCGGACAGGGGAAAATGAGCAGTTCTTC
>-|TRBV11-2|TRBJ1-1|many
CASSLGAAAFF
TGTGCCAGCAGCTTAGGGGCGGCCGCTTTCTTT
>TRBD2|TRBV19|TRBJ2-1|-
CATQRDLDNEQFF
TGTGCCACCCAGCGGGATTTGGACAATGAGCAGTTCTTC
>-|TRBV12-3/TRBV12-4|TRBJ1-6|-
CASSERQSSSPLHF
TGTGCCAGCAGCGAAAGACAGTCTTCTTCACCCCTCCACTTT
>TRBD1|TRBV2|TRBJ2-1|-
CASSEGQGQHNEQFF
TGTGCCAGCAGTGAGGGACAGGGTCAACACAATGAGCAGTTCTTC
>-|TRBV18|TRBJ2-1|-
CASSQPFVAPAGLEQFF
TGTGCCAGCTCACAACCCTTCGTAGCGCCAGCTGGGTTGGAGCAGTTCTTC
>-|TRBV7-2|TRBJ2-5|many
CASSLALDPGVAYF
TGTGCCAGCAGCTTAGCCCTAGACCCCGGAGTCGCTTACTTC
>TRBD1|TRBV28|TRBJ1-3|many
CASSTGALAFGNTIYF
TGTGCCAGCAGTACAGGGGCGTTGGCCTTTGGAAACACCATATATTTT
>TRBD2|TRBV5-5|TRBJ2-1|-
CASSFEGGLAGGYSEQFF
TGTGCCAGCAGCTTTGAGGGGGGACTAGCGGGAGGGTATAGTGAGCAGTTCTTC
>-|TRBV6-2/TRBV6-3|TRBJ2-3|-
CASSRAGITDTQYF
TGTGCCAGCAGTCGGGCAGGAATCACAGATACGCAGTATTTT